This T cell receptor (beta chain) was recorded in a study of regulatory T cells in long-lasting Graves disease (dated by TCRdb to the early 2020s). In terms of the full investigation: Patients with newly diagnosed Graves' disease had been on antithyroid drugs for under 3 months. A total of around 35 samples underwent TCR sequencing, from roughly 13 patients with persistent Graves' disease and some 20 patients with newly diagnosed Graves' disease. Peripheral blood TCR sequencing and RNA sequencing compared persistent Graves' disease patients with newly diagnosed Graves' disease patients. The study was conducted in China and was registered as a clinical trial.

Results and caveats for the whole study, not just this receptor: The small sample size was acknowledged by the authors as a limitation that may reduce accuracy. Because the primary lesion, thyroid tissue, could not be accessed, the study looked at peripheral blood alone. Compared with newly diagnosed patients, persistent Graves' disease patients had lower TCR Shannon entropy and fewer highly expanded clones, which suggests clonal expansion. More public clonotypes were shared among persistent patients (roughly 2,700) than among newly diagnosed patients (966). Preferential use of TRBV28, TRBJ1-2 and TRBJ2-5 was observed in persistent disease, whereas TRBV20-1 and TRBJ2-1 were favored in newly diagnosed disease. Sequencing and analysis were restricted to the TCR beta chain.

Reading the label with the study, this specimen's time point is: newly diagnosed GD, antithyroid drugs for less than 3 months. RNA was extracted from PBMCs in TRIzol for both TCR sequencing and RNA sequencing. The diagnosis of Graves' disease followed American Thyroid Association guidelines. Patients were recruited from an endocrinology department in Xi'an, China. From each patient, around 9 milliliters of peripheral blood was collected into an EDTA anticoagulant tube. Ficoll Paque Plus density gradient separation was used to isolate PBMCs, and no additional T cell sorting was done. An Agilent 2100 Bioanalyzer and agarose gel were used to assess RNA quality, and a NanoDrop 2000 was used to measure RNA concentration. Library preparation used multiplex PCR. Reads for this sample came from an Illumina HiSeq 4000. CDR3 regions were amplified by Arm-PCR with iRepertoire HTBI primers to construct TCR beta libraries. Before sequencing, the PCR products went through gel purification. In the authors' own workflow: Gene usage analysis of CDR3 amino acid clonotypes used the approximately 62 TRBV and about 15 TRBJ segments found across samples. COPE and FqMerger were used to merge the filtered high-quality paired reads into contigs. BLAST was used to align contigs to IMGT TRBV, TRBD and TRBJ reference genes, with CDR3 defined following IMGT. Clonotypes above 0.1% frequency were classified as highly expanded clones. Shannon entropy served as the measure of repertoire diversity, while the Gini coefficient captured V-J evenness. Public clonotypes were defined as clonotypes shared by more than one individual. TCRdb reanalyzed the raw reads on its own, using fastp at Q25 for trimming and MiXCR for clone calling, and kept in-frame beta chains. Every CDR3 protein is listed once, alongside the most common genes and DNA of its rows. The V and J calls and clone size are TCRdb's, not the authors'. The sample table contains about 220,000 distinct CDR3 sequences; only one count was recorded for approximately 18% of them. The top ten constitute 10% to 15% of the sample.

Measured from the cysteine to the phenylalanine, the CDR3 is 13 residues long. Here the CDR3 DNA is all that survives: 39 bases in frame from base 1. Per the germline V gene (reference sequence), SGHNT is the CDR1 and YYREEE is the CDR2. V lost 0 bases and J lost 7 bases; the stretch between them is 11 bases long. This clonotype occurred a few times. The specificity of this receptor is unknown. No much larger clone is present one base from it, and per-base qualities are unavailable. This same sample was also taken into another study, of T cells in Graves' hyperthyroidism and ophthalmopathy. As that second paper reports: A patient counted as having stable Graves' hyperthyroidism if no progression to ophthalmopathy occurred over 18 months of follow-up. The hyperthyroidism patients were between 18 and 65 years old and newly diagnosed, with a disease duration of less than 2 months. Exclusion was applied to patients with uncontrolled infections, other autoimmune diseases, pregnancy or lactation. Diagnoses were established on the basis of clinical symptoms, serum thyroxine and TRAb, thyroid ultrasound, and orbital computed tomography. The first round of RT-PCR for the TCR CDR3 was performed with the HTBI primer set and the Qiagen OneStep RT-PCR kit. Most expanded thyroid clonotypes (frequency above 0.001) were also found in blood, which suggests that blood repertoires may mirror thyroid immune responses. Ophthalmopathy was separated from stable hyperthyroidism by a 13 V-J signature model, with approximately 89% sensitivity and about 81% specificity obtained in cross-validation and 80%/75% obtained in testing. In validation, the model predicted progression to ophthalmopathy with approximately 71% sensitivity and approximately 78% specificity, a median of roughly seven months before onset. To identify distinguishing TCR V-J signatures, a discovery cohort of around 100 patients was used, comprising roughly 45 with Graves' ophthalmopathy and around 57 with stable Graves' hyperthyroidism. An independent validation cohort of 18 to 20 hyperthyroidism patients and about 16 patients who later progressed to ophthalmopathy tested prospective prediction of ophthalmopathy. The roughly 90 discovery patients were divided at random into training and test sets in a 7:3 ratio. Thyroid tissue and blood T-cell repertoires from over 5 Graves' hyperthyroidism patients were also compared in the study. Following sampling, methimazole starting at 30 mg daily was given to hyperthyroidism patients, and high-dose intravenous methylprednisolone was given to ophthalmopathy patients. Libraries were constructed in a second round of multiplex PCR, after which size selection and purification were carried out. Paired-end sequencing of the libraries was performed with 100 bp reads on an Illumina HiSeq2000. Raw data were processed with SOAPnuke, discarding reads with adapters, uncalled bases, mean Phred below 15, or no exact constant-primer or identifier match. COPE v1.2.5 was used to merge the high-quality paired reads, and each unique nucleotide sequence was defined as a clonotype. MiTCR v1.1 was used to align clonotypes to the IMGT TRBV, TRBD and TRBJ reference segments. The analysis was restricted to V-J combinations with a frequency above 0.0001, which together covered about 99% of the repertoires. The TCS score was defined as the ratio of F50 (clonal expansion) to E x V (chaos), calculated using BLOSUM62-based TCRdist between CDR3 peptides within each V-J. Welch's t-statistics and random forest reduced fewer than 600 V-J features to 10 to 15, which were used in a naive Bayes classifier (R e1071). No statistical method was used to fix the sample size in advance, and group allocation was not hidden from the investigators. TCR Vbeta CDR3 sequencing of approximately 140 peripheral blood samples (43 ophthalmopathy, 75 to 85 hyperthyroidism and approximately 17 progressor patients) is reported in the paper.

The origin of this receptor is a woman aged 25 to 45 with Graves disease. Donor details come from another sample of the same person, matched by shared clones. Sequenced here: peripheral blood mononuclear cells (PBMCs), sampled at new diagnosis, from a patient treated with antithyroid drugs. The rearrangement joined TRBV5-4 to TRBJ2-7; TRBD2 is a possible D gene, resting on 6 matching bases. The DNA sequence is as follows: TGTGCCAGCAGCTTGGTCGTTGGGGGGGAGCAGTACTTC. It translates to CASSLVVGGEQYF.